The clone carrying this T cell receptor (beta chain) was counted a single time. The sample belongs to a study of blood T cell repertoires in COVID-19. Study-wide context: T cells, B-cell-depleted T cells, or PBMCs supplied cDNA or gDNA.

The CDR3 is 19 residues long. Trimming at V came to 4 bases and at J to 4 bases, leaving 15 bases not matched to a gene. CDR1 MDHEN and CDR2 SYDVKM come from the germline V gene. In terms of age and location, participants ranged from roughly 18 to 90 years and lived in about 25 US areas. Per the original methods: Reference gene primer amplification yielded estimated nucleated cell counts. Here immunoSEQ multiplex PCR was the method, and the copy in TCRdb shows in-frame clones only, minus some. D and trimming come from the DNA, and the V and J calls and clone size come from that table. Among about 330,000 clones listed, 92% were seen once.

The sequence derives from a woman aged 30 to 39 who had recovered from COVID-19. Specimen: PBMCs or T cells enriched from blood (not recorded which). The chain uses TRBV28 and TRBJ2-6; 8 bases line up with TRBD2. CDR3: CASSSPQSAGGWGANVLTF. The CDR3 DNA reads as TGTGCCAGCAGTTCGCCCCAGTCCGCGGGGGGTTGGGGGGCCAACGTCCTGACTTTC.